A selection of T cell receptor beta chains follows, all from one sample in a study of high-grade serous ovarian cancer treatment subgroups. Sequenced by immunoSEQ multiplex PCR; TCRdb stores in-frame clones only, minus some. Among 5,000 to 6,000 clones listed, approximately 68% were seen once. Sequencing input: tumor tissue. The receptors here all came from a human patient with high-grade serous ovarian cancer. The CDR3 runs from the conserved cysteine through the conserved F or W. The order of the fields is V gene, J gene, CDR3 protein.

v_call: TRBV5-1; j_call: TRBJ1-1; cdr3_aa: CASSWRGEDTEAFF
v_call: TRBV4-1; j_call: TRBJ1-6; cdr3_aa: CASSHLTTGPNNSPLHF
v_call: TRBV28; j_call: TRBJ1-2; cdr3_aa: CASSRDTPRGYTF
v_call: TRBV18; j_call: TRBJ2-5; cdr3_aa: CASSPPDGTQYF
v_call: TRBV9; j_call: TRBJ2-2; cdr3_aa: CASSVGGLAYGTGELFF
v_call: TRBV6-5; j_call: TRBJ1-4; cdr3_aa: CASSYGDSLNEKLFF
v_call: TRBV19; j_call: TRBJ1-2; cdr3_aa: CASRPVLGRDYGYTF
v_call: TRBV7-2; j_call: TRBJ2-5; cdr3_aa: CASSFGPTSSETQYF
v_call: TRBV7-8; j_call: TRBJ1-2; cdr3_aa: CASRHGGKDGYTF
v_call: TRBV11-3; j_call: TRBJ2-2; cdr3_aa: CASSPSRGTGELFF
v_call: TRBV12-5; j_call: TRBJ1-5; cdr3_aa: CASGRDNQPQHF
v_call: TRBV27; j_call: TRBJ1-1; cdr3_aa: CASSFSDSMNTEAFF
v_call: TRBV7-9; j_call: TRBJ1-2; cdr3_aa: CATTRPQAGYGYTF
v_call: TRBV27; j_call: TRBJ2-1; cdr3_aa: CASSLSRRGEQFF
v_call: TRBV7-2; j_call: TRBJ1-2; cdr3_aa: CASSLAGGGYTF
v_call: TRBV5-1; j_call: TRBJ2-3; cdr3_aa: CASSLSGGWTDTQYF
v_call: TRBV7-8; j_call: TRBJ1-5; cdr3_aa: CASSLAGRDVWGRTEVDQPQHF
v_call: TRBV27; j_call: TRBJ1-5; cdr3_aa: CASSLSRVGNQPQHF
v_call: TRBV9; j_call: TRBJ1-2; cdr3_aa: CASSSTPRDRGMDGYTF
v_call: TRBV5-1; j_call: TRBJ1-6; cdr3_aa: CASSSRQGAHNSPLHF
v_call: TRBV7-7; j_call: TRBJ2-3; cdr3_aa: CASSSAGGTDTQYF
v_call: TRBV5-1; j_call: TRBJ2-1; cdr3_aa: CASSNGQGYNEQFF